These 23 T cell receptor beta chains came from one sample sequenced in a study of blood T cell repertoires in COVID-19. The table came from immunoSEQ multiplex PCR; TCRdb's copy has only in-frame clones and leaves some out. Among over 250,000 clones listed, approximately 91% were seen once. The sample taken for sequencing was peripheral blood. All receptors derive from a woman aged 25 to 39 with acute or convalescent COVID-19.

The chain employs TRBV10-3 and TRBJ1-4, with 7 bases fitting TRBD1. J lost 0 bases, V lost 0 bases, and 10 bases had no gene match. CDR3 size: 19 residues. Germline CDR1 is ENHRY and CDR2 is SYGVKD. CDR3 loop: CAISESDRLNVATNEKLFF. CDR3 coding DNA: TGTGCCATCAGTGAGTCGGACAGGCTTAACGTTGCAACTAATGAAAAACTGTTTTTT.

The CDR3 is CASSFTGIGNTIYF. In DNA, the CDR3 is TGTGCCAGCAGCTTCACAGGGATCGGAAACACCATATATTTT. The gene calls are TRBV7-2 and TRBJ1-3; a possible D gene is TRBD1 (6 bases). Germline V gives CDR1 SGHTA, CDR2 FQGNSA. Trimming took 3 bases from V and 4 from J, leaving 10 bases between them. This CDR3 comprises 14 residues.

The chain employs TRBV5-8 and TRBJ2-1; TRBD2 aligns across 14 bases. The CDR3 totals 17 residues. Unmatched junction bases numbered 8, after V lost 3 bases and J lost 6 bases. Germline V gene sequence: CDR1 SGHTS, CDR2 YDEGEE. The CDR3 sequence: CASSSGGLAGGINEQFF. CDR3 bases: TGTGCCAGCAGCTCCGGCGGACTAGCGGGAGGAATCAATGAGCAGTTCTTC.

This clone showed up just once. The J gene is TRBJ1-1, the V gene TRBV18; D is perhaps TRBD1 (6 bases). Germline CDR1 and CDR2: KGHSH and LQKENI. The CDR3 length is 14 residues. Trimming cost V 6 bases and J 4 bases, with 15 bases left between them. The CDR3 protein is CASSLREGGTEAFF. The CDR3 DNA reads as TGTGCCAGCTCGCTCAGGGAAGGGGGCACTGAAGCTTTCTTT.

The chain joins TRBV4-3 to TRBJ2-2, with TRBD2 as a possible D gene (6 bases). Between the trimmed V and J ends, which lost 4 bases and 0 bases, there was a span of 15 bases. The CDR3 is made up of 17 amino acids. Looked up from germline, CDR1 is LGHNA and CDR2 is YSLEER. The CDR3 here is CASSLSGVAANTGELFF. CDR3 nucleotides: TGCGCCAGCAGCCTATCGGGGGTAGCGGCGAACACCGGGGAGCTGTTTTTT.

CDR3 sequence (DNA): TGTGCCAGCTCACCACAGGGGGAAATCGGCTACGAGCAGTACTTC. Translation: CASSPQGEIGYEQYF. This chain connects TRBV18 to TRBJ2-7; the D gene is possibly TRBD1 (6 bases). Germline CDR1 is KGHSH and CDR2 is LQKENI. V was shortened by 1 base and J by 3 bases, with 13 bases between the two germline ends. CDR3 length: 15 amino acids.

A single count supports this clone. The rearrangement joins TRBV19 to TRBJ2-1; 7 bases match TRBD2. The germline V gene encodes CDR1 LNHDA and CDR2 SQIVND (reference sequence). With V trimmed by 3 bases and J by 6 bases, 8 bases remained unmatched. The CDR3 is 15 residues long. CDR3 DNA sequence: TGTGCCAGTAGTATTGGGGATAGCGGGCTCAATGAGCAGTTCTTC. This encodes CASSIGDSGLNEQFF.

V is TRBV5-4 and J is TRBJ2-7, with D unclear. CDR1 is SGHNT, CDR2 YYREEE, per germline (reference sequence). V lost 2 bases, J lost 5 bases, and 14 bases lay in between. This CDR3 is 14 amino acids long. This chain's CDR3 is CASSFAESWHEQYF. DNA for the CDR3: TGTGCCAGCAGCTTTGCGGAGTCATGGCACGAGCAGTACTTC.

CDR3 nucleotide sequence: TGTGCCAGCAGCCCGGGACAGGGTTTTTCACCCCTCCACTTT. Translated, it gives CASSPGQGFSPLHF. The rearrangement joins TRBV13 to TRBJ1-6; the match to TRBD1 covers 9 bases. Germline CDR1 and CDR2: PRHDT and FYEKMQ (reference sequence). This CDR3 is 14 amino acids long. Trimming at V came to 5 bases and at J to 9 bases, leaving 5 bases not matched to a gene.

The chain employs TRBV19 and TRBJ2-7; D is possibly TRBD1 (5 bases). V dropped 3 bases and J dropped 7 bases, with 10 bases sitting between them. CDR1 and CDR2 (germline): LNHDA, SQIVND (reference sequence). The CDR3 spans 12 residues. The CDR3: CASSMSRDEQYF. Here the CDR3 DNA reads TGTGCCAGTAGTATGTCCAGGGATGAGCAGTACTTC.

The chain links TRBV5-8 to TRBJ1-2; D gene ambiguous. V was pared by 2 bases and J by 1 base, with 6 bases between. Germline V CDR1 and CDR2: SGHTS, YDEGEE. CDR3 length: 13 amino acids. CDR3 in amino acids: CASSFQDNYGYTF. CDR3 DNA: TGTGCCAGCAGCTTCCAGGATAACTATGGCTACACCTTC.

The chain joins TRBV24-1 to TRBJ1-2; D is perhaps TRBD1 (5 bases). The CDR3 length is 13 residues. Trimming cost V 2 bases and J 5 bases, with 8 bases left between them. CDR1 is KGHDR and CDR2 is SFDVKD in the germline V gene. CDR3 nucleotide sequence: TGTGCCACCAGTGATTATGCAGGGTATGGCTACACCTTC. Translation gives CATSDYAGYGYTF.

This clone was recorded only once. The chain employs TRBV19 and TRBJ2-3; TRBD1 agrees at 8 bases. The CDR3 runs 15 residues. After removal of 7 bases from V and 4 bases from J, the junction contained 10 bases not matched to a gene. The germline V gene has CDR1 LNHDA and CDR2 SQIVND (reference sequence). Written as DNA, the CDR3 is TGTGCCAGTAAGGCAGGGGGCTCTTTTGCAGATACGCAGTATTTT. The encoded protein is CASKAGGSFADTQYF.

The V call is TRBV6-5, the J call TRBJ2-7; D is undetermined. Germline-derived CDR1 and CDR2 are MNHEY and SVGAGI. V was cut by 2 bases and J by 2 bases, with 10 bases left in between. This CDR3 contains 14 residues. CDR3 protein: CASSYNGPPYEQYF. In nucleotides, the CDR3 is TGTGCCAGCAGTTACAATGGGCCCCCCTACGAGCAGTACTTC.

The chain couples TRBV7-8 to TRBJ1-5; the D gene is possibly TRBD1 (5 bases). Germline V lookup: CDR1 SGHVS, CDR2 FQNEAQ. The germline V and J ends were trimmed by 5 bases and 6 bases, with 11 bases remaining between them. The CDR3 consists of 13 residues. In nucleotides, the CDR3 is TGTGCCAGCAGCGCAGGGTTCATTCAGCCCCAGCATTTT. Amino acids: CASSAGFIQPQHF.

A single count supports this clone. The chain is built from TRBV13 and TRBJ2-1, with TRBD2 matching over 9 bases. The length of the CDR3 is 16 residues. From germline, CDR1 is PRHDT and CDR2 FYEKMQ (reference sequence). With V trimmed by 5 bases and J by 4 bases, 9 bases remained unmatched. The CDR3 loop is CASSPSREGYYNEQFF. The CDR3 coding sequence is TGTGCCAGCAGCCCCTCGCGGGAGGGGTATTACAATGAGCAGTTCTTC.

The chain recombines TRBV5-1 with TRBJ2-5, with D unclear. The germline V gene has CDR1 SGHRS and CDR2 YFSETQ. Trimming removed 3 bases at V and 0 bases at J, with 18 bases between. This CDR3 spans 17 amino acids. CDR3 sequence (DNA): TGCGCCAGCAGCTCTTTGGCGTCAATACTACACCAAGAGACCCAGTACTTC. Translation gives CASSSLASILHQETQYF. Full variable domain (rest looked up from reference TRBV5-1 and TRBJ2-5): KAGVTQTPRYLIKTRGQQVTLSCSPISGHRSVSWYQQTPGQGLQFLFEYFSETQRNKGNFPGRFSGRQFSNSRSEMNVSTLELGDSALYLCASSSLASILHQETQYFGPGTRLLVL.

Notes on this clone: Other DNA sequences from this sample encode an identical CDR3 as well. The V call is TRBV7-9, the J call TRBJ1-1, with D possibly TRBD1 on 5 matching bases. CDR1 is SEHNR and CDR2 is FQNEAQ in the germline V gene (reference sequence). Deletions cut 1 base from V and 1 base from J, with 10 bases between. CDR3 size: 15 residues. DNA of the CDR3: TGTGCCAGCAGCTTAGTGGGTAGGGGGAACACTGAAGCTTTCTTT. Translation gives CASSLVGRGNTEAFF. Supplemented by reference TRBV7-9 and TRBJ1-1, the full variable domain reads DTGVSQNPRHKITKRGQNVTFRCDPISEHNRLYWYRQTLGQGPEFLTYFQNEAQLEKSRLLSDRFSAERPKGSFSTLEIQRTEQGDSAMYLCASSLVGRGNTEAFFGQGTRLTVV.

The chain joins TRBV7-3 to TRBJ2-3, with D possibly matching TRBD2 (5 bases). With 3 bases removed from V and 1 base from J, the gap between germline ends came to 8 bases. There are 14 residues in the CDR3. Germline V gene sequence: CDR1 SGHTA, CDR2 FQGTGA. The CDR3, as DNA: TGTGCCAGCAGCTTCGACTATGGCACAGATACGCAGTATTTT. This codes for CASSFDYGTDTQYF.

The V and J genes are TRBV5-4 and TRBJ2-2; possibly TRBD2 for D (6 bases). CDR3 length: 16 amino acids. Germline values: CDR1 SGHNT, CDR2 YYREEE (reference sequence). V shed 5 bases and J shed 4 bases, with 18 bases lying between them. This CDR3 reads CASSSPSAGITGELFF. CDR3 nucleotides: TGTGCCAGCAGTTCCCCGAGCGCGGGAATCACCGGGGAGCTGTTTTTT.

The chain recombines TRBV9 with TRBJ1-5; possible D gene TRBD1, 6 bases. CDR1 SGDLS and CDR2 YYNGEE come from the germline V gene. V shed 4 bases and J shed 5 bases, with 16 bases lying between them. The CDR3 contains 15 residues. The CDR3 sequence: CASSSGGQIDQPQHF. In nucleotides, the CDR3 is TGTGCCAGCAGCTCCGGCGGACAGATAGATCAGCCCCAGCATTTT.

The rearrangement uses TRBV19 and TRBJ2-1, with D possibly being TRBD1 (6 bases). The CDR3 covers 15 residues. V was pared by 7 bases and J by 0 bases, with 13 bases between. The germline CDR1 and CDR2 sequences are LNHDA and SQIVND (reference sequence). CDR3 residues: CASNQGQNSYNEQFF. CDR3 coding DNA: TGTGCCAGTAACCAGGGGCAGAACTCCTACAATGAGCAGTTCTTC.

The chain recombines TRBV3-1 (or the pseudogene TRBV3-2) with TRBJ1-1; no reliable D call. This CDR3 contains 16 residues. The ends were cut back, 0 bases at V and 5 bases at J, with 16 bases in the middle. The V gene's germline CDR1 is LGHDT and CDR2 YNNKEL (reference sequence). The CDR3 region has the DNA TGTGCCAGCAGCCAAGATGGGAGGGTTTATCGGACTGAAGCTTTCTTT. Protein product: CASSQDGRVYRTEAFF.